This TCR beta chain was documented in a study of blood T cell repertoires in COVID-19. At the level of the study: Samples came from the United States, Italy and Spain, spanning acute and convalescent COVID-19.

Trimming pared 6 bases from V and 8 bases from J, leaving 16 bases between. In germline, CDR1 is KGHSH, CDR2 LQKENI. The CDR3 loop spans 13 amino acids. In the original analysis: Estimation of nucleated cell counts was performed using reference gene primer amplification. TCRdb keeps only in-frame clones here, not all; method: immunoSEQ multiplex PCR. D and trimming come from the DNA, and the V and J calls and clone size come from that table. The sample holds tens of thousands of clones, roughly 86% seen once. The clonotype was recovered from a man aged 45 to 65 with active COVID-19. The sample consisted of peripheral blood. This chain uses TRBV18 with TRBJ1-1; D perhaps matches TRBD1 (6 bases). For the CDR3, the DNA is TGTGCCAGCTCTCGCGCTCGGACAGAAGAAGCTTTCTTT. This encodes CASSRARTEEAFF.